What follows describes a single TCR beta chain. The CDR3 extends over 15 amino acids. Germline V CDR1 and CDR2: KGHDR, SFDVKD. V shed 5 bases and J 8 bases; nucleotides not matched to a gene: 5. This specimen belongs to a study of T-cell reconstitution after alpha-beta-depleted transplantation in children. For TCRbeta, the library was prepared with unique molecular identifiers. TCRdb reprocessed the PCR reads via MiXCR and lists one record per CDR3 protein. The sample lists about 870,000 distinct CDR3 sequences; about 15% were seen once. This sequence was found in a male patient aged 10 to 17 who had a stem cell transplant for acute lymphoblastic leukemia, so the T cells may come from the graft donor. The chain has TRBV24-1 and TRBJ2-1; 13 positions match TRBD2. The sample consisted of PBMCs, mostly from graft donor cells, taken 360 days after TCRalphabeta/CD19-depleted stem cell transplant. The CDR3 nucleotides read TGTGCCACCAGTGCGGGGACTAGCGGGACGGATGAGCAGTTCTTC. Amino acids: CATSAGTSGTDEQFF.